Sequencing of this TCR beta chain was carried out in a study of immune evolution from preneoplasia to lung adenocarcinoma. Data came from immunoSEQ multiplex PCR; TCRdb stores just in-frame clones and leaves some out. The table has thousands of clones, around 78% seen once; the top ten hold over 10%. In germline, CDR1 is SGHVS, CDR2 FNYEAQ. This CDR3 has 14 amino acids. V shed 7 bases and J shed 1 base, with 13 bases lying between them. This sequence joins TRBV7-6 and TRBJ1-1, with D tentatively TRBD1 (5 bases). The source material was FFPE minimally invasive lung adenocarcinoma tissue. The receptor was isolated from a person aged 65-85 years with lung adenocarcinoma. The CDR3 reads CASTLAGGNTEAFF. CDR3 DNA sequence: TGTGCCAGCACCCTAGCGGGGGGGAACACTGAAGCTTTCTTT.